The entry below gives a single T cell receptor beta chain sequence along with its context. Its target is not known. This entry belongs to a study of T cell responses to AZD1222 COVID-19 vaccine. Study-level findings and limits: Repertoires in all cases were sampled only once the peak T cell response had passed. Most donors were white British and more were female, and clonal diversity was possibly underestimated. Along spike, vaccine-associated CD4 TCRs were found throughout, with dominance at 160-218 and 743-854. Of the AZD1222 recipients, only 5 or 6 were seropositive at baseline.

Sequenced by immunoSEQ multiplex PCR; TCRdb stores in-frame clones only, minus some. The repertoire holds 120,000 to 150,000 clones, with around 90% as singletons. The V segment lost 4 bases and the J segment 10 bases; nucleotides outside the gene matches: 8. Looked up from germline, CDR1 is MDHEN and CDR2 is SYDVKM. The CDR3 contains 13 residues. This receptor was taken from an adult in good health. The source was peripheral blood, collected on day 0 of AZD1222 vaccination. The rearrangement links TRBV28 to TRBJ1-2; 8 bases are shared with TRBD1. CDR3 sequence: CASSYPDRDDYTF. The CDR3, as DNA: TGTGCCAGCAGTTACCCGGACAGGGACGACTACACCTTC.